Included here is one T cell receptor beta chain sequence, with context. What it recognizes is unknown. This may stem from a read error, because a much larger clone lies one nucleotide away. These data are taken from a study of post-analysis software for immune sequencing data. Across the whole study: Secondary progressive, relapsing-remitting and progressive-relapsing multiple sclerosis were among the included disease courses. Points from the study as a whole: Significantly lower normalized Chao1 diversity was seen in multiple sclerosis patients than in controls.

Carried by the TCR beta cDNA libraries were unique molecular identifiers. Via MiXCR, TCRdb re-called the PCR reads, giving one row per CDR3 protein. The sample lists about 770,000 distinct CDR3 sequences, 35% to 55% occurring once. The sequence came from a girl aged 5 to 17 with multiple sclerosis. Sequencing was done on a sample of blood.

In DNA form, the CDR3 reads TGCAGCGTTGGCGGGGACAATGAGCAGTTCTTC. This codes for CSVGGDNEQFF. V usage is TRBV29-1 and J usage is TRBJ2-1, with a weak D call TRBD2 (6 bases). Between the trimmed V and J ends, which lost 4 bases and 5 bases, there was a span of 6 bases. CDR3 size: 11 residues. The germline gives CDR1 SQVTM, CDR2 ANQGSEA.